A single sample is the source of the 15 T cell receptor beta chains below, sequenced in a study of blood T cells in healthy people across ages. A second PCR, run for about 7 to 11 cycles, used a sample-barcoded 5' primer plus a J-beta primer mix. TCRdb analysed the 5' RACE reads with MiXCR anew, one entry per CDR3 protein. The profile shows some 700,000 distinct CDR3 sequences, 40% to 45% of them singletons. The sample taken for sequencing was blood. The receptors shown here come from a woman aged 55-69 years in good health.

The rearrangement links TRBV29-1 to TRBJ1-2, with 7 bases that match TRBD1. CDR1 and CDR2 (germline): SQVTM, ANQGSEA. Losses at the gene ends were 2 bases for V and 4 bases for J; bases not matched to a gene: 13. There are 16 residues in the CDR3. CDR3 sequence (DNA): TGCAGCGTTGAAAACCGAAACCAGGGACAGACCTATGGCTACACCTTC. The encoded protein is CSVENRNQGQTYGYTF. The full variable domain, with the rest looked up from reference TRBV29-1 and TRBJ1-2, is SAVISQKPSRDICQRGTSLTIQCQVDSQVTMMFWYRQQPGQSLTLIATANQGSEATYESGFVIDKFPISRPNLTFSTLTVSNMSPEDSSIYLCSVENRNQGQTYGYTFGSGTRLTVV.

This clonotype came up a few times. The V gene is TRBV29-1, the J gene TRBJ1-4; tentatively, D is TRBD1 (6 bases). Germline CDR1 and CDR2: SQVTM and ANQGSEA. V shed 2 bases and J shed 11 bases, with 9 bases lying between them. The CDR3 is 11 amino acids. CDR3 sequence reads: CSVENRDKLFF. The CDR3 bases are TGCAGCGTTGAAAACAGGGATAAACTGTTTTTT. Filled out from reference TRBV29-1 and TRBJ1-4, the complete variable domain reads SAVISQKPSRDICQRGTSLTIQCQVDSQVTMMFWYRQQPGQSLTLIATANQGSEATYESGFVIDKFPISRPNLTFSTLTVSNMSPEDSSIYLCSVENRDKLFFGSGTQLSVL.

The rearrangement joins TRBV4-3 to TRBJ2-5; the D gene is possibly TRBD1 (5 bases). Germline CDR1 and CDR2: LGHNA and YSLEER. V was shortened by 4 bases and J by 5 bases, with 26 bases between the two germline ends. The CDR3 covers 18 residues. In DNA form, the CDR3 reads TGCGCCAGCAGCCCGAGTAAGACCGCGACAGTTAATGGTGAGACCCAGTACTTC. Translated, it gives CASSPSKTATVNGETQYF.

This clonotype was observed once. The chain combines TRBV25-1 with TRBJ2-7; D is unresolved. V lost 3 bases to trimming and J lost 5 bases, with 20 bases between them. The CDR3 has 16 amino acids. In germline, CDR1 is MGHDK, CDR2 SYGVNS. The CDR3 region has the DNA TGTGCCAGCAGTGACCCCAAGGGTCCAGCCCTCAACGAGCAGTACTTC. This sequence encodes CASSDPKGPALNEQYF.

The genes are TRBV6-6 and TRBJ2-3, with D unclear. The CDR3 contains 15 residues. Trimming removed 2 bases from V and 11 bases from J, with 20 bases in between. The germline V gene has CDR1 MNHNY and CDR2 SVGAGI (reference sequence). CDR3 amino acids: CASSYGREESRKQYF. The CDR3 bases are TGTGCCAGCAGTTACGGTCGAGAGGAATCCCGGAAGCAGTATTTT.

V usage is TRBV6-2 or TRBV6-3 and J usage is TRBJ2-1; TRBD2 agrees at 8 bases. The J call may be wrong; the DNA end is better matched by TRBJ2-7. Germline loops: CDR1 MNHEY, CDR2 SVGEGT. This CDR3 comprises 15 residues. Here the CDR3 reads CASRETSGSYNEQYF. The CDR3 coding sequence is TGTGCCAGCAGAGAAACTAGCGGCTCCTACAATGAGCAGTACTTC.

This clonotype was recorded a few times. The gene calls are TRBV7-2 and TRBJ2-5; TRBD2 is a possible D gene (5 bases). This CDR3 has 14 residues. Germline loops: CDR1 SGHTA, CDR2 FQGNSA. Trimming took 5 bases from V and 5 from J, leaving 15 bases between them. CDR3 DNA sequence: TGTGCCAGCAGCGTAGTTGGTCCGGGGGAGACCCAGTACTTC. The encoded protein is CASSVVGPGETQYF.

This clonotype was seen a handful of times. V gene TRBV20-1 combines with J gene TRBJ2-5; possible D gene TRBD2, 8 bases. Germline V gene lookup returns CDR1 DFQATT and CDR2 SNEGSKA (reference sequence). Trimming left V 2 bases short and J 4 bases short, with 17 bases between. The CDR3 is 15 amino acids. This CDR3 reads CSARRGRGERETQYF. In DNA form, the CDR3 reads TGCAGTGCTAGAAGGGGGCGGGGGGAAAGAGAGACCCAGTACTTC.

About this clonotype itself: A much larger clone sits a single nucleotide away, making a read error possible. The gene calls are TRBV20-1 and TRBJ2-3, with TRBD1 as a possible D gene (6 bases). This CDR3 region has 11 residues. Trimming shortened V by 6 bases and J by 10 bases, and 14 bases separated the two germline ends. Germline V CDR1 and CDR2: DFQATT, SNEGSKA (reference sequence). This CDR3 is CSAYTGIAQYF. The CDR3, as DNA: TGCAGTGCGTACACAGGGATCGCGCAGTATTTT.

The chain links TRBV21-1 to TRBJ2-1; whether TRBD2, the table's D call, matches the DNA was not checked. TRBV21-1 is a pseudogene locus. CDR3 size: 17 residues. The DNA for the CDR3 is TGTGCCAGCAGCGAAACGGGGAGTACCTGCTCCTACAATGAGCAGTTCTTC. It specifies CASSETGSTCSYNEQFF.

This clonotype has a count of ten or more. The chain joins TRBV12-3 or TRBV12-4 to TRBJ2-7; tentatively, D is TRBD1 or TRBD2 (5 bases each). V was clipped by 4 bases and J by 2 bases, with 15 bases between them. The CDR3 runs 15 residues. CDR3 loop: CASSSTGTGTYEQYF. CDR3 DNA sequence: TGTGCCAGCAGTTCAACCGGGACGGGAACCTACGAGCAGTACTTC.

The chain combines TRBV7-9 with TRBJ1-5; perhaps TRBD1 as D (6 bases). V dropped 0 bases and J dropped 1 base, with 13 bases sitting between them. Per the germline V gene, CDR1 is SEHNR and CDR2 is FQNEAQ (reference sequence). The CDR3 has 17 amino acids. CDR3 in DNA: TGTGCCAGCAGCTTAGCGGTGGGGGCTAACAGCAATCAGCCCCAGCATTTT. It encodes CASSLAVGANSNQPQHF. The whole variable domain, filled in from reference TRBV7-9 and TRBJ1-5, reads DTGVSQNPRHKITKRGQNVTFRCDPISEHNRLYWYRQTLGQGPEFLTYFQNEAQLEKSRLLSDRFSAERPKGSFSTLEIQRTEQGDSAMYLCASSLAVGANSNQPQHFGDGTRLSIL.

V gene TRBV11-2 combines with J gene TRBJ2-1; D gene unclear. The germline gives CDR1 SGHAT, CDR2 FQNNGV. The CDR3 spans 14 residues. The V end was cut by 5 bases, the J end by 10 bases, with 18 bases between. CDR3 coding DNA: TGTGCCAGCAGCCCAGGATGGCAGATCCGGGAGCAGTTCTTC. Residues: CASSPGWQIREQFF.

The CDR3: CASSQGPAGTSRETQYF. CDR3 DNA: TGTGCCAGCAGCCAAGGGCCAGCGGGGACCAGCAGGGAGACCCAGTACTTC. V usage is TRBV3-1 and J usage is TRBJ2-5; 7 bases agree with TRBD2. The CDR3 has 17 residues. Germline loops: CDR1 LGHDT, CDR2 YNNKEL (reference sequence). With 1 base clipped from V and 5 bases from J, the junction kept 13 bases outside the gene matches.

This clonotype occurred a few times. The genes are TRBV7-2 and TRBJ2-1; D not certain. The CDR3 runs to 15 residues. Germline assignment: CDR1 SGHTA and CDR2 FQGNSA. V lost 0 bases to trimming and J lost 4 bases, with 10 bases between them. The CDR3 is CASSLASSAYNEQFF. As DNA, the CDR3 is TGTGCCAGCAGCTTAGCGAGCAGCGCTTACAATGAGCAGTTCTTC.